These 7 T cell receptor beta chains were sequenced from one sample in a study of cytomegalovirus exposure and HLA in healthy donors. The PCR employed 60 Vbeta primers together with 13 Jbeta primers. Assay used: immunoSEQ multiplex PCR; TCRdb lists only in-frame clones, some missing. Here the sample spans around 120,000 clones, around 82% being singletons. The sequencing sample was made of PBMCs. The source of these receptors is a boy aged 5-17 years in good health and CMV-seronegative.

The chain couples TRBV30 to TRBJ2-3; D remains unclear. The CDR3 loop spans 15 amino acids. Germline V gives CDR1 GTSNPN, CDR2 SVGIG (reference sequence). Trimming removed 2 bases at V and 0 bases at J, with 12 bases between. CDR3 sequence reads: CAWSPKPRSTDTQYF. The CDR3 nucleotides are TGTGCCTGGAGTCCAAAACCCAGAAGCACAGATACGCAGTATTTT. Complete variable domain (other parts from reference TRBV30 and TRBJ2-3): SQTIHQWPATLVQPVGSPLSLECTVEGTSNPNLYWYRQAAGRGLQLLFYSVGIGQISSEVPQNLSASRPQDRQFILSSKKLLLSDSGFYLCAWSPKPRSTDTQYFGPGTRLTVL.

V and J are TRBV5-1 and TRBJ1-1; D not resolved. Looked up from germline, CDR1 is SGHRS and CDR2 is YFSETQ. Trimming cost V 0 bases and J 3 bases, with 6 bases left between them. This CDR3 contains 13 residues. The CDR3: CASSLEADTEAFF. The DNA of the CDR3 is TGCGCCAGCAGCTTGGAGGCGGACACTGAAGCTTTCTTT.

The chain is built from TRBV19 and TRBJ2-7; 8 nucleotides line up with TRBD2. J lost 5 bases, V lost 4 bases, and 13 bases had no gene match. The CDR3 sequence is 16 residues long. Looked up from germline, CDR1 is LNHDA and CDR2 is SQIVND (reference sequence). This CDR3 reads CASSTLWEREPHEQYF. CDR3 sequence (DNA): TGTGCCAGTAGTACCCTATGGGAGCGGGAGCCCCACGAGCAGTACTTC.

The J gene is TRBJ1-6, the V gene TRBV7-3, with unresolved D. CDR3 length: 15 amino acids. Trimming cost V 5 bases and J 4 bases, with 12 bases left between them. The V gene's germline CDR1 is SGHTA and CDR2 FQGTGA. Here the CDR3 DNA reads TGTGCCAGCAGCCTTCAGAGGGATTATAATTCACCCCTCCACTTT. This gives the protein CASSLQRDYNSPLHF.

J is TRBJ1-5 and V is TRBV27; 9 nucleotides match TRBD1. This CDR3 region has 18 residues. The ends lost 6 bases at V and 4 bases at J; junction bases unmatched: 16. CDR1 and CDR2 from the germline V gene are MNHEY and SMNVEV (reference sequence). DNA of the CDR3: TGTGCCAGCAGCTCCGATCGACAGGGGGGGAAGTGGAATCAGCCCCAGCATTTT. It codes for CASSSDRQGGKWNQPQHF.

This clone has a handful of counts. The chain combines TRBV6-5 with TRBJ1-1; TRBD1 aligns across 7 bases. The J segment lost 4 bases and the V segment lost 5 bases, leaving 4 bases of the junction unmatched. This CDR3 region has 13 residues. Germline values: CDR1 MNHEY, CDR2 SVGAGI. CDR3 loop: CASSDRVVTEAFF. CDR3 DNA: TGTGCCAGCAGTGACAGGGTAGTCACTGAAGCTTTCTTT.

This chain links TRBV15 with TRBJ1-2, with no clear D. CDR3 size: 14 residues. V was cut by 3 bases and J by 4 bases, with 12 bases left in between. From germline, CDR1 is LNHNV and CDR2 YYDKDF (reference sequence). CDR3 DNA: TGTGCCACCAGCAGGGATTCGAGGAGCTATGGCTACACCTTC. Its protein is CATSRDSRSYGYTF.